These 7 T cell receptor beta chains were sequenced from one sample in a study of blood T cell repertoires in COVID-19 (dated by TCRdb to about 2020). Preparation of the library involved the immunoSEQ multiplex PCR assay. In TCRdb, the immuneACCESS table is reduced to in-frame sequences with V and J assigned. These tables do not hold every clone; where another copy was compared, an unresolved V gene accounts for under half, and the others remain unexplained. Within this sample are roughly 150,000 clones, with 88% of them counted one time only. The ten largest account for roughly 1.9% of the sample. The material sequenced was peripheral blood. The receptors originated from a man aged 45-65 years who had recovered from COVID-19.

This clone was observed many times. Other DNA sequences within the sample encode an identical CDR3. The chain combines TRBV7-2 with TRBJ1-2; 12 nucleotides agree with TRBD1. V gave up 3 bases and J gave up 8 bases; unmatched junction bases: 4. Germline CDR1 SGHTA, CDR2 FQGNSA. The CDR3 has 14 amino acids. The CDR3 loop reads CASSLGQGARGYTF. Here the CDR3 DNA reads TGTGCCAGCAGCTTGGGACAGGGGGCTCGGGGCTACACCTTC.

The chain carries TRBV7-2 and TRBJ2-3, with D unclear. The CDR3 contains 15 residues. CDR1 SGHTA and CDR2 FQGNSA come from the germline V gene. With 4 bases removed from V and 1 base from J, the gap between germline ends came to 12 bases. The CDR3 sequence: CASSSYTAGTDTQYF. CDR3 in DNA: TGTGCCAGCAGCTCATACACAGCTGGCACAGATACGCAGTATTTT.

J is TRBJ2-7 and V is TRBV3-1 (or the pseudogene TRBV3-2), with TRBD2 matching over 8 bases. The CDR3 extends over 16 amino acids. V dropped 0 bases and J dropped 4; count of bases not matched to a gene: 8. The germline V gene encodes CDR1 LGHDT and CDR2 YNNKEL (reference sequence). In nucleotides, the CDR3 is TGTGCCAGCAGCCAAGATTTTGTAACTAGCGGATACGAGCAGTACTTC. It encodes CASSQDFVTSGYEQYF.

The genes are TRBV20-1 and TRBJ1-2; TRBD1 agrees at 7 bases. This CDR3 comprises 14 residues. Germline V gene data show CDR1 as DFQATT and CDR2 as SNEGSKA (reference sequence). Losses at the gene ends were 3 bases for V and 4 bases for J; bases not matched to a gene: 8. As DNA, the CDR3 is TGCAGTGCTAGTGGGCGTGGGACAGCCTATGGCTACACCTTC. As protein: CSASGRGTAYGYTF.

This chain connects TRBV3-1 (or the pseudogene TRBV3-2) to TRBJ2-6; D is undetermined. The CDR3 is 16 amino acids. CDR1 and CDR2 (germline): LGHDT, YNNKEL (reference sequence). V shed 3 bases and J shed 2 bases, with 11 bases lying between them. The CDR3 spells CASSHQPAAGANVLTF. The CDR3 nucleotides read TGTGCCAGCAGCCACCAACCGGCGGCTGGGGCCAACGTCCTGACTTTC.

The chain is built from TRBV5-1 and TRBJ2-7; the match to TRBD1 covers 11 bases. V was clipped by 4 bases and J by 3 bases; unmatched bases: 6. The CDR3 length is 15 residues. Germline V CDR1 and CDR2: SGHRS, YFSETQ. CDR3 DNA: TGCGCCAGCAGCGAGGGACAGGGGGATCTCTACGAGCAGTACTTC. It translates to CASSEGQGDLYEQYF.

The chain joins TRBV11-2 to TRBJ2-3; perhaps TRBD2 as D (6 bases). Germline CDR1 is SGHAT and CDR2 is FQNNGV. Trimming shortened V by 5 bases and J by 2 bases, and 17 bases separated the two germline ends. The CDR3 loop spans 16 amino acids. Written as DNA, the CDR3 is TGTGCCAGCAGCCGACTAGTCGCGGATTACACAGATACGCAGTATTTT. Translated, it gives CASSRLVADYTDTQYF. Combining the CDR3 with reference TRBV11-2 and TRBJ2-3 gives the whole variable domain EAGVAQSPRYKIIEKRQSVAFWCNPISGHATLYWYQQILGQGPKLLIQFQNNGVVDDSQLPKDRFSAERLKGVDSTLKIQPAKLEDSAVYLCASSRLVADYTDTQYFGPGTRLTVL.